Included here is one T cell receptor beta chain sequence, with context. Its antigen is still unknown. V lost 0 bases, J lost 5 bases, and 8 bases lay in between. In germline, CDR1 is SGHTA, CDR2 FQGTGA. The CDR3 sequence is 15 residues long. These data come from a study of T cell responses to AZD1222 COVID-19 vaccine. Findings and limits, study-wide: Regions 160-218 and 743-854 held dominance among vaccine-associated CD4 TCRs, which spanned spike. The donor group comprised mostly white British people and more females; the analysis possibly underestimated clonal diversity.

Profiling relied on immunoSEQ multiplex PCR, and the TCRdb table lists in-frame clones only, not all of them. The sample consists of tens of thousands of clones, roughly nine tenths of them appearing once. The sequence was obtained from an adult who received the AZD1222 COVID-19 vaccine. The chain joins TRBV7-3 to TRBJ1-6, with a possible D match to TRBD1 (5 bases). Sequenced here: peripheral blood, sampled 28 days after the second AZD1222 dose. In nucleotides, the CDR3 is TGTGCCAGCAGCTTAACAGGGGCCCATAATTCACCCCTCCACTTT. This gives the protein CASSLTGAHNSPLHF.